Following are 5 T cell receptor beta chains from one sample sequenced in a study of Graves' ophthalmopathy and Graves' hyperthyroidism (dated by TCRdb to the late 2010s). The sequencing machine was an Illumina HiSeq 2000. TCR beta CDR3 regions were amplified from RNA transcripts for repertoire sequencing. HTBI primers and the Qiagen OneStep RT-PCR kit were used in a first-round RT-PCR, which was followed by a second-round multiplex PCR, size selection and purification. TCRdb ran its own pipeline on the public reads, namely fastp trimming at Q25 and MiXCR clone calling, and kept in-frame beta chains. Every CDR3 protein is listed once, alongside the most common genes and DNA of its rows. The sample table contains about 660,000 distinct CDR3 sequences; only one count was recorded for approximately 39% of them. Over 2.5% of the sample belongs to the ten largest clones. The specimen was peripheral blood. These receptors came from an adult man with Graves' ophthalmopathy.

The V gene is TRBV7-9, the J gene TRBJ1-2; D may be TRBD1 (6 bases). The germline CDR1 and CDR2 sequences are SEHNR and FQNEAQ (reference sequence). The CDR3 length is 16 residues. Trimming shortened V by 2 bases and J by 4 bases, and 17 bases separated the two germline ends. CDR3 nucleotide sequence: TGTGCCAGCAGCTTATCAGGCGGGGGCGTAATCTATGGCTACACCTTC. Translating it yields CASSLSGGGVIYGYTF.

The chain uses TRBV10-3 and TRBJ2-7; 7 bases are a match to TRBD2. Trimming cost V 2 bases and J 3 bases; bases outside gene matches: 4. The germline V gene has CDR1 ENHRY and CDR2 SYGVKD. The CDR3 loop spans 14 amino acids. In DNA, the CDR3 is TGTGCCATCAGTGAGGGGGGGGAGGGCTACGAGCAGTACTTC. This gives the protein CAISEGGEGYEQYF.

V and J are TRBV3-1 and TRBJ2-5, with 7 nucleotides matching TRBD1. The CDR3 runs 13 residues. Germline assignment: CDR1 LGHDT and CDR2 YNNKEL (reference sequence). Trimming cost V 10 bases and J 1 base; bases outside gene matches: 6. CDR3 sequence (DNA): TGTGCCACCCGACAGGGCCCCCAAGAGACCCAGTACTTC. It encodes CATRQGPQETQYF.

This clonotype was counted at least ten times. The V gene is TRBV29-1, the J gene TRBJ2-5; 7 bases are a match to TRBD1. Germline V gene data show CDR1 as SQVTM and CDR2 as ANQGSEA. The CDR3 is 12 amino acids. V shed 5 bases and J 2 bases; nucleotides not matched to a gene: 2. CDR3 DNA: TGCAGCGTTTTGGGACAGCAAGAGACCCAGTACTTC. This codes for CSVLGQQETQYF.

This clonotype was picked up many times. This rearrangement joins TRBV4-1 to TRBJ2-7; possible D gene TRBD1, 6 bases. V lost 3 bases and J lost 0, with 12 bases in between. Germline V gives CDR1 MGHRA, CDR2 YSYEKL. The CDR3 has 15 residues. CDR3 sequence: CASSQGAARSYEQYF. The DNA of the CDR3 is TGCGCCAGCAGCCAGGGGGCGGCCCGCTCCTACGAGCAGTACTTC.